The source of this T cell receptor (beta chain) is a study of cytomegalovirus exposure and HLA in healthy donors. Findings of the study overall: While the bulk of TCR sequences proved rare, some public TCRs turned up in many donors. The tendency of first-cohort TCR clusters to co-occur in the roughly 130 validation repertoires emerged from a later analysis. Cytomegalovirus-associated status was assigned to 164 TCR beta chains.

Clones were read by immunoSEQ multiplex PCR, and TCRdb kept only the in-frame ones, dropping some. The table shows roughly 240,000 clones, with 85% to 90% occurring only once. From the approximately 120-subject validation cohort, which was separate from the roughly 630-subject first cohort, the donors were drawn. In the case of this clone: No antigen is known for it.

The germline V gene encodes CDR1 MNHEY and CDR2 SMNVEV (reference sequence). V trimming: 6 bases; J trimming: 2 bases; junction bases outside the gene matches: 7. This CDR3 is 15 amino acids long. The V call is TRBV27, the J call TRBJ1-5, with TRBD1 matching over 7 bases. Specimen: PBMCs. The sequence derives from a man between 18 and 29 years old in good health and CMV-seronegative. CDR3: CASSHRGEGNQPQHF. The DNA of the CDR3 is TGTGCCAGCAGCCACAGGGGAGAGGGCAATCAGCCCCAGCATTTT.